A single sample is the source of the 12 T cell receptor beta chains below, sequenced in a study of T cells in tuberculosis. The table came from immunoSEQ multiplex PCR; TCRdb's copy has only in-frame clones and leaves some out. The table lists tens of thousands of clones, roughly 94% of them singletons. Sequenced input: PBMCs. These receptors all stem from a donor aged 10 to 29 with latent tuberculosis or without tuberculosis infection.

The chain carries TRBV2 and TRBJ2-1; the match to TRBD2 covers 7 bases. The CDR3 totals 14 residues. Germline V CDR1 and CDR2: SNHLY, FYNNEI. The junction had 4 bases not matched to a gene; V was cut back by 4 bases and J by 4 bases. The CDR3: CASSAQRGYNEQFF. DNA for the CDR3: TGTGCCAGCAGTGCGCAGCGGGGTTACAATGAGCAGTTCTTC.

The CDR3 here is CASSPAGGTEAFF. The CDR3 nucleotides read TGTGCCAGCAGCCCAGCCGGAGGCACTGAAGCTTTCTTT. The chain couples TRBV7-9 to TRBJ1-1; D gene ambiguous. CDR3 size: 13 residues. Germline values: CDR1 SEHNR, CDR2 FQNEAQ (reference sequence). V lost 5 bases and J lost 4, with 11 bases in between.

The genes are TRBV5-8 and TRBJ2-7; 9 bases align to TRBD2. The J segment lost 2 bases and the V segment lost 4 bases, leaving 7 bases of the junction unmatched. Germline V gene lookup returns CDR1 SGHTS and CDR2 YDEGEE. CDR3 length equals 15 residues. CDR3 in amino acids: CASSVGTSSAYEQYF. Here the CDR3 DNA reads TGTGCCAGCAGCGTCGGGACTAGCAGCGCCTACGAGCAGTACTTC.

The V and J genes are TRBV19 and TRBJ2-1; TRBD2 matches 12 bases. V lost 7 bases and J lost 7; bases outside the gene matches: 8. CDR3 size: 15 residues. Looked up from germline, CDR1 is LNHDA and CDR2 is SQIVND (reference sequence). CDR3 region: CASTLAGGPLNEQFF. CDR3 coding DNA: TGTGCCAGTACCCTAGCGGGAGGGCCTTTAAATGAGCAGTTCTTC. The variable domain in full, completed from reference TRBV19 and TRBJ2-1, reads DGGITQSPKYLFRKEGQNVTLSCEQNLNHDAMYWYRQDPGQGLRLIYYSQIVNDFQKGDIAEGYSVSREKKESFPLTVTSAQKNPTAFYLCASTLAGGPLNEQFFGPGTRLTVL.

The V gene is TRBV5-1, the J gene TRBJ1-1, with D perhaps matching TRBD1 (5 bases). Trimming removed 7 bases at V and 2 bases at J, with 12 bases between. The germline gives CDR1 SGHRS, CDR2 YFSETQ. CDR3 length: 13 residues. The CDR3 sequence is CASAGHPNTEAFF. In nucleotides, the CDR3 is TGCGCCAGCGCAGGGCACCCCAACACTGAAGCTTTCTTT.

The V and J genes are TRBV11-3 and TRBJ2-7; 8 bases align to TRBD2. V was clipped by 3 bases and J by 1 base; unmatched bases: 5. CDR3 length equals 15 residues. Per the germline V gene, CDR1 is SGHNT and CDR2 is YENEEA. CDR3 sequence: CASSFSLAVSYEQYF. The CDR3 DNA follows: TGTGCCAGCAGCTTCTCACTAGCGGTTTCCTACGAGCAGTACTTC.

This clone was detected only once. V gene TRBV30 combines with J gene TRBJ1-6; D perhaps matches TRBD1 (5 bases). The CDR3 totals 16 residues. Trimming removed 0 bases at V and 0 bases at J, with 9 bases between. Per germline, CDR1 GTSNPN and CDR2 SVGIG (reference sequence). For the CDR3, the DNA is TGTGCCTGGAGTGTTAGGGGAAGCTCCTATAATTCACCCCTCCACTTT. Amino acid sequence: CAWSVRGSSYNSPLHF.

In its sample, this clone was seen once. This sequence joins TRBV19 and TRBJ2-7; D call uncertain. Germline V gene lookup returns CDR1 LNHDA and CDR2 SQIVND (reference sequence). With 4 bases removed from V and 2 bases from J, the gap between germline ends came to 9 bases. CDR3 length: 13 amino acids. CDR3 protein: CASSKDIAYEQYF. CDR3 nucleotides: TGTGCCAGTAGTAAAGACATAGCCTACGAGCAGTACTTC. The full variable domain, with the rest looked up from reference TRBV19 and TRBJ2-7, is DGGITQSPKYLFRKEGQNVTLSCEQNLNHDAMYWYRQDPGQGLRLIYYSQIVNDFQKGDIAEGYSVSREKKESFPLTVTSAQKNPTAFYLCASSKDIAYEQYFGPGTRLTVT.

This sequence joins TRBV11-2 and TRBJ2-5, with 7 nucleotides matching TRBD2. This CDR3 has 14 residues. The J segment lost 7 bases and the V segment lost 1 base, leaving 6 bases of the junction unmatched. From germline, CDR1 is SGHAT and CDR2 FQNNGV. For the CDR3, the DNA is TGTGCCAGCAGCTTAGGGTTGGGGGGGTCGACCCAGTACTTC. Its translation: CASSLGLGGSTQYF.

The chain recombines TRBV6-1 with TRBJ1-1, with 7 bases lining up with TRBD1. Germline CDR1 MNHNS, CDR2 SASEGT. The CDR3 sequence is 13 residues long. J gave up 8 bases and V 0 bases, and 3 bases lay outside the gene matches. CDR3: CASSEAPGQEAFF. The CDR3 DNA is TGTGCCAGCAGTGAAGCGCCGGGACAGGAAGCTTTCTTT.

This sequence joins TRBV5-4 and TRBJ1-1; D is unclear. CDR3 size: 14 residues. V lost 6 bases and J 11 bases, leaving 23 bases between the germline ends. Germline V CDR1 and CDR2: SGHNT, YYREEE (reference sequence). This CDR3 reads CASTEIGSPEGAFF. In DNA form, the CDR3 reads TGTGCCAGCACCGAAATCGGGAGTCCCGAAGGGGCTTTCTTT.

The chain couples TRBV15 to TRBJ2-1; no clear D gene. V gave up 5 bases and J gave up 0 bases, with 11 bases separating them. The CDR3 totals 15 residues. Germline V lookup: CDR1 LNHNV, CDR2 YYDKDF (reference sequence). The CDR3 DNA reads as TGTGCCACCAGCGCCGCGATAAGCTCCTACAATGAGCAGTTCTTC. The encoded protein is CATSAAISSYNEQFF.